The 12 T cell receptor beta chains below all came from one sample that was sequenced in a study of somatic mutations in cytotoxic T cells in rheumatoid arthritis. TCRdb's table, derived via immunoSEQ multiplex PCR, lists solely in-frame clones and lacks some. The sample has about 15,000 clones; roughly 80% are singletons. The sample was CD8+ T cells sorted from blood. The source is an adult with rheumatoid arthritis.

By frequency in the sample, this clone is medium-sized. The J gene is TRBJ1-4, the V gene TRBV2; 7 bases line up with TRBD1. CDR1 and CDR2 from the germline V gene are SNHLY and FYNNEI. V shed 7 bases, J shed 6 bases, and the junction held 8 bases outside the gene matches. The CDR3 contains 14 residues. CDR3 loop: CASTGTGTDEKLFF. The DNA for the CDR3 is TGTGCCAGCACCGGTACCGGGACAGATGAAAAACTGTTTTTT.

The chain carries TRBV7-2 and TRBJ1-1; 8 positions match TRBD1. Trimming removed 7 bases from V and 5 bases from J; junction bases left unmatched: 12. CDR1 is SGHTA and CDR2 is FQGNSA in the germline V gene. The CDR3 consists of 15 residues. The CDR3 DNA sequence: TGTGCCAGCACCCCGGGTGGGACAGGAGGGACTGAAGCTTTCTTT. It specifies CASTPGGTGGTEAFF. Variable domain in full (rest from reference TRBV7-2 and TRBJ1-1): GAGVSQSPSNKVTEKGKDVELRCDPISGHTALYWYRQSLGQGLEFLIYFQGNSAPDKSGLPSDRFSAERTGGSVSTLTIQRTQQEDSAVYLCASTPGGTGGTEAFFGQGTRLTVV.

The CDR3 DNA is TGTGCCAGCAGCCAAGGGGAAGGCTCCCTATCCCTGTTCTTC. Its protein is CASSQGEGSLSLFF. The rearrangement uses TRBV4-2 and TRBJ2-1; D unclear. CDR1 and CDR2 (germline): LGHNA, YNFKEQ. Trimming stripped 1 base from V and 15 bases from J, with 19 bases between. CDR3 length equals 14 residues.

V and J are TRBV11-1 and TRBJ2-5, with D hard to call. The CDR3 loop spans 15 amino acids. CDR1 SGHAT and CDR2 FQDESV come from the germline V gene (reference sequence). V was cut by 1 base and J by 3 bases, with 12 bases left in between. CDR3 sequence: CASSLGSTQKETQYF. CDR3 in DNA: TGTGCCAGCAGCTTAGGAAGCACCCAAAAAGAGACCCAGTACTTC.

The chain recombines TRBV27 with TRBJ2-3; no clear D gene. This CDR3 is 11 amino acids long. The ends were cut back, 3 bases at V and 5 bases at J, with 3 bases in the middle. CDR1 MNHEY and CDR2 SMNVEV come from the germline V gene (reference sequence). This CDR3 is CASSFGDTQYF. The CDR3 DNA reads TGTGCCAGCAGTTTTGGAGATACGCAGTATTTT.

V and J are TRBV19 and TRBJ2-7; TRBD1 matches at 12 bases. Germline CDR1 reads LNHDA; CDR2 reads SQIVND (reference sequence). After removal of 6 bases from V and 5 bases from J, the junction contained 8 bases not matched to a gene. This CDR3 region has 15 residues. The DNA of the CDR3 is TGTGCCAGTAGGGGGCGCGGGACAGGGGGCAACGAGCAGTACTTC. Its translation is CASRGRGTGGNEQYF.

This clone is medium-sized in the sample. CDR3 region: CATSGGLSQETQYF. CDR3 sequence (DNA): TGTGCCACCTCAGGGGGACTCAGTCAAGAGACCCAGTACTTC. This chain joins TRBV2 and TRBJ2-5, with a possible D match to TRBD1 (7 bases). The CDR3 sequence is 14 residues long. Trimming took 10 bases from V and 2 from J, leaving 17 bases between them. CDR1 and CDR2 from the germline V gene are SNHLY and FYNNEI.

The chain couples TRBV11-2 to TRBJ2-3; 10 nucleotides align to TRBD1. Germline values: CDR1 SGHAT, CDR2 FQNNGV. The CDR3 spans 17 residues. J lost 3 bases, V lost 4 bases, and 10 bases had no gene match. Here the CDR3 DNA reads TGTGCCAGCAGCTGGCCGACCGGACAGGGGGGGACAGATACGCAGTATTTT. It encodes CASSWPTGQGGTDTQYF. Full variable domain (outside the CDR3, taken from reference TRBV11-2 and TRBJ2-3): EAGVAQSPRYKIIEKRQSVAFWCNPISGHATLYWYQQILGQGPKLLIQFQNNGVVDDSQLPKDRFSAERLKGVDSTLKIQPAKLEDSAVYLCASSWPTGQGGTDTQYFGPGTRLTVL.

V usage is TRBV11-3 and J usage is TRBJ2-1, with TRBD1 as a possible D gene (5 bases). The CDR3 is made up of 15 amino acids. Germline V gene lookup returns CDR1 SGHNT and CDR2 YENEEA. The ends were cut back, 5 bases at V and 2 bases at J, with 13 bases in the middle. As DNA, the CDR3 is TGTGCCAGCAGCAAACAAGGGGAAACCTACAATGAGCAGTTCTTC. Translation gives CASSKQGETYNEQFF. The whole variable domain, remainder taken from reference TRBV11-3 and TRBJ2-1, is EAGVVQSPRYKIIEKKQPVAFWCNPISGHNTLYWYLQNLGQGPELLIRYENEEAVDDSQLPKDRFSAERLKGVDSTLKIQPAELGDSAVYLCASSKQGETYNEQFFGPGTRLTVL.

In this sample, this clone turned up once. In DNA, the CDR3 is TGTGCCAGCAGTTTAACCCCCCCGGCCTCTCTGGGCTACGAGCAGTACTTC. It encodes CASSLTPPASLGYEQYF. This chain connects TRBV27 to TRBJ2-7; D call uncertain. The CDR3 consists of 17 residues. Deletions cut 2 bases from V and 3 bases from J, with 20 bases between. Germline V gene sequence: CDR1 MNHEY, CDR2 SMNVEV (reference sequence).

This clone is categorized as medium-sized. The chain recombines TRBV5-1 with TRBJ1-1, with 7 bases that match TRBD1. V lost 4 bases to trimming and J lost 6 bases; unmatched junction nucleotides: 6. The CDR3 has 13 residues. Germline V CDR1 and CDR2: SGHRS, YFSETQ. In DNA, the CDR3 is TGCGCCAGCAGCCCCGAGACAGGGCCTGAAGCTTTCTTT. It is translated as CASSPETGPEAFF.

The chain combines TRBV4-1 with TRBJ2-7; the match to TRBD1 covers 10 bases. Germline V gene lookup returns CDR1 MGHRA and CDR2 YSYEKL. The CDR3 is 12 amino acids. The ends lost 8 bases at V and 5 bases at J; junction bases unmatched: 3. The CDR3: CASGTGVNEQYF. CDR3 bases: TGCGCCAGCGGGACAGGGGTGAACGAGCAGTACTTC.